This T cell receptor (beta chain) was found in a study of blood T cell repertoires in COVID-19. As for the study in general: Donors in Cohort 3 counted as recovered after two negative PCRs, clearance, or symptom resolution.

Participant-reported clinical history was the basis for cohort assignment. The CDR3 is 17 amino acids. The protocol was immunoSEQ multiplex PCR, while the TCRdb copy is restricted to in-frame clones and leaves out a portion. The table includes over 250,000 clones, around 90% detected once. Specimen: PBMCs or T cells enriched from blood (not recorded which). The chain joins TRBV21-1 to TRBJ1-5; TRBD1 is the table's D call and was not checked against the DNA. TRBV21-1 is designated a pseudogene. The source is a woman aged 55 to 70 in a cohort exposed to, infected with or recovered from COVID-19 (not recorded which). CDR3 in DNA: TGTGCCAGCAGCGGGGAAGGGTGGACAGGGAGCAATCAGCCCCAGCATTTT. Its translation: CASSGEGWTGSNQPQHF.